This is a list of T cell receptor beta chains from one sample in a study of CD8+ T cells in alopecia areata. Sequencing used immunoSEQ multiplex PCR; TCRdb keeps in-frame clones, though not all of them. Altogether approximately 210,000 clones are present, around 65% being singletons, with the ten largest covering over 1%. Sample: CD4+ T cells sorted from blood, taken around week 44, from a patient treated with tofacitinib. The receptor set was obtained from a human donor with alopecia areata. Both conserved end residues are part of each CDR3. D genes are given only for firm matches. Clone size is not always given. Where it is, it says once, few, many or a class for expanded clones.

D	J	V	size	DNA	CDR3
NA	TRBJ1-2	TRBV2	NA	TGTGCCAGCAGTTACATACAGGGAGGCTACACCTTC	CASSYIQGGYTF
TRBD2	TRBJ2-1	TRBV30	NA	TGTGCCCTGACACTAGCGGGGGGGCGAATCCAGTTCTTC	CALTLAGGRIQFF
NA	TRBJ1-6	TRBV25-1	NA	TGTGCCAGCAGTGAAACGACAGCAAATTCACCCCTCCACTTT	CASSETTANSPLHF
TRBD1	TRBJ1-2	TRBV7-9	NA	TGTGCCAGCAGCTCCCGGGACAGCTATGGCTACACCTTC	CASSSRDSYGYTF
NA	TRBJ2-1	TRBV5-1	NA	TGCGCCAGCAGCTTGGACCCGGGGCTACCCGGATTGAGCTCCTACAATGAGCAGTTCTTC	CASSLDPGLPGLSSYNEQFF
TRBD1	TRBJ1-5	TRBV29-1	NA	TGCAGCGTCGGACAGGTTAATCAGCCCCAGCATTTT	CSVGQVNQPQHF
NA	TRBJ2-2	TRBV7-6	many	TGTGCCAGCAGCCCTTTTCCCAGGTCGTCCGGGGAGCTGTTTTTT	CASSPFPRSSGELFF
NA	TRBJ2-1	TRBV29-1	NA	TGCAGCGCACAACAGGGATTCAATGAGCAGTTCTTC	CSAQQGFNEQFF
NA	TRBJ1-4	TRBV15	NA	TGTGCCACCAGCAGAGTCCGACCAACTAATGAAAAACTGTTTTTT	CATSRVRPTNEKLFF
NA	TRBJ2-4	TRBV28	NA	TGTGCCGGCAGTACGGGTGAGGCCAAAAACATTCAGTACTTC	CAGSTGEAKNIQYF
TRBD1	TRBJ2-5	TRBV9	NA	TGTGCCAGCAGCGTAGACTCGGGGCAGGGGGTCGAGACCCAGTACTTC	CASSVDSGQGVETQYF
NA	TRBJ1-2	TRBV9	NA	TGTGCCAGCAGCGTAGGGGGGGCCACTAACTATGGCTACACCTTC	CASSVGGATNYGYTF
NA	TRBJ2-1	TRBV7-2	NA	TGTGCCAGCAGACCCCCCGGGGGGCGGGGTACCTACAATGAGCAGTTCTTC	CASRPPGGRGTYNEQFF
TRBD2	TRBJ2-7	TRBV30	NA	TGTGCCTGTACCTGGGGGCGGACTAGCGGCTACGAGCAGTACTTC	CACTWGRTSGYEQYF
TRBD1	TRBJ2-7	TRBV2	NA	TGTGCCAGCAGGGACAGGAACCCCTACGAGCAGTACTTC	CASRDRNPYEQYF
NA	TRBJ1-2	TRBV10-3	NA	TGTGCCATCAGTGAGTCGCCTCAGGTTGGGTATGGCTACACCTTC	CAISESPQVGYGYTF
NA	TRBJ1-2	TRBV30	few	TGTGCCTGGAGTAGTTTGGCATTTGGCTACACCTTC	CAWSSLAFGYTF
NA	TRBJ2-5	TRBV7-2	few	TGTGCCAGCAGCTCCAATTCAGCCTCAGGGGAGACCCAGTACTTC	CASSSNSASGETQYF
NA	TRBJ1-2	TRBV6-1	NA	TGTGCCAGCATTACAGGGCTCGCCGGCTACACCTTC	CASITGLAGYTF
TRBD1	TRBJ2-7	TRBV2	NA	TGTGCCAGCAGTGATCGGACAGGGTGGACGGACGAGCAGTACTTC	CASSDRTGWTDEQYF
TRBD1	TRBJ1-6	TRBV7-2	NA	TGTGCCAGCAGCGGAGAGGTGGGACAGAATTCACCCCTCCACTTT	CASSGEVGQNSPLHF
NA	TRBJ1-1	TRBV30	NA	TGTGCCTGGAATTTGGGGGGCCCTGGAGAAGCTTTCTTT	CAWNLGGPGEAFF
NA	TRBJ2-3	TRBV2	NA	TGTGCCACTTCAAGGATGGGGTCTAGCACAGATACGCAGTATTTT	CATSRMGSSTDTQYF
NA	TRBJ1-2	TRBV7-7	once	TGTGCCAGCAGTTTACTATCCCAGGGGACTAACTATGGCTACACCTTC	CASSLLSQGTNYGYTF
NA	TRBJ1-1	TRBV5-1	NA	TGCGCCAGCAGCTTGGCCCTGGACACTGAAGCTTTCTTT	CASSLALDTEAFF
TRBD1	TRBJ2-3	TRBV18	NA	TGTGCCAGCTCACGAAGACAGGGGCGCACAGATACGCAGTATTTT	CASSRRQGRTDTQYF
NA	TRBJ1-2	TRBV29-1	few	TGCAGCGTTGGACAGGCAGGTGGCTACACCTTC	CSVGQAGGYTF
NA	TRBJ1-2	TRBV14	NA	TGTGCCAGCAGCCAAGATCTCCTCTATGGCTACACCTTC	CASSQDLLYGYTF
NA	TRBJ2-5	TRBV27	NA	TGTGCCAGCAGACTCCAGGGCGGGTTCCAAGAGACCCAGTACTTC	CASRLQGGFQETQYF
NA	TRBJ2-7	TRBV7-8	once	TGTGCCAGCAGCCGGACAGAGGACTACGAGCAGTACTTC	CASSRTEDYEQYF
TRBD1	TRBJ2-3	TRBV15	NA	TGTGCCACCAGCAGATCCGGGACAGGGCTAGATACGCAGTATTTT	CATSRSGTGLDTQYF
NA	TRBJ2-6	TRBV28	NA	TGTGCCACAACAACCAGGGATACTGGGGCCAACGTCCTGACTTTC	CATTTRDTGANVLTF
NA	TRBJ1-6	TRBV7-2	few	TGTGCCAGCAAGTCATCCGATTCACCCCTCCACTTT	CASKSSDSPLHF
NA	TRBJ1-6	TRBV4-1	NA	TGCGCCAGCAGCCAACCGCACAGGGCGGATTCACCCCTCCACTTT	CASSQPHRADSPLHF
NA	TRBJ2-5	TRBV2	NA	TGTGCCAGCAGGCAGGGACTGTCAGAGACCCAGTACTTC	CASRQGLSETQYF
TRBD1	TRBJ1-1	TRBV29-1	NA	TGCAGCGTTGTGAGACAGGGCAACGTAACTGAAGCTTTCTTT	CSVVRQGNVTEAFF
NA	TRBJ2-4	TRBV6-5	NA	TGTGCCAGCAGACCTCTCTCTGCGAGCGGCAACATTCAGTACTTC	CASRPLSASGNIQYF
TRBD2	TRBJ2-3	TRBV29-1	NA	TGCAGCGGGCAGGGACTAGCTCCAAATACGCAGTATTTT	CSGQGLAPNTQYF
TRBD2	TRBJ2-3	TRBV30	NA	TGTGCCTGTCGGCTAGCGGGAGCTACAGATACGCAGTATTTT	CACRLAGATDTQYF
NA	TRBJ1-1	TRBV5-1	NA	TGCGCCAGCAGCTTGCGCGGCGGGAGGAACACTGAAGCTTTCTTT	CASSLRGGRNTEAFF
NA	TRBJ1-5	TRBV30	few	TGTGCCTGGAGTGGGCAGACTAATCAGCCCCAGCATTTT	CAWSGQTNQPQHF
NA	TRBJ1-2	TRBV6-5	NA	TGTGCCAGCAGCAATACAGGGATAAATGGCTACACCTTC	CASSNTGINGYTF
NA	TRBJ1-2	TRBV6-6	NA	TGTGCCAGCAGTCCAGTTAACGTGCTCGGCTACACCTTC	CASSPVNVLGYTF
NA	TRBJ2-5	TRBV29-1	few	TGCAGCGTTGACCCAGGGGTACGAGAGACCCAGTACTTC	CSVDPGVRETQYF
TRBD1	TRBJ2-7	TRBV2	few	TGTGCCACGGACGGGACAGCCCTCTCCGAGCAGTACTTC	CATDGTALSEQYF
TRBD2	TRBJ2-3	TRBV2	NA	TGTGCCAGCAGTGAAATTGGTGCGGGGGGTCGAGTTACGCAGTATTTT	CASSEIGAGGRVTQYF
NA	TRBJ2-3	TRBV2	NA	TGTGCCAGCAGTGAACAGGGAACAGATACGCAGTATTTT	CASSEQGTDTQYF